Listed here are 22 T cell receptor beta chains from one sample, sequenced in a study of CD8+ T cells in alopecia areata. In each case, RNA was isolated and then reverse transcribed into cDNA as the sequencing template. The protocol was immunoSEQ multiplex PCR, while the TCRdb copy is restricted to in-frame clones and leaves out a portion. The sample contains 150,000 or so clones, just over 65% of which appear only once. The specimen comprised CD8+ T cells sorted from blood, sampled at week 0. The receptors here all came from a human donor with alopecia areata.

This clone was detected once. The gene calls are TRBV9 and TRBJ2-7; D gene uncertain. The CDR3 is made up of 12 amino acids. The V end was cut by 3 bases, the J end by 6 bases, with 10 bases between. Per germline, CDR1 SGDLS and CDR2 YYNGEE. The CDR3: CASSGDPREQYF. CDR3 bases: TGTGCCAGCAGCGGGGATCCACGCGAGCAGTACTTC.

The J gene is TRBJ2-1, the V gene TRBV19; D is possibly TRBD2 (6 bases). V was shortened by 3 bases and J by 9 bases, with 18 bases between the two germline ends. CDR3 length equals 15 residues. Germline CDR1 is LNHDA and CDR2 is SQIVND (reference sequence). The chain's CDR3 is CASSIGLGGVAEQFF. CDR3 coding DNA: TGTGCCAGTAGTATCGGGCTTGGCGGGGTGGCTGAGCAGTTCTTC.

This clone was counted a single time. At the DNA level, this CDR3 is encoded by other sequences in the same sample as well. J is TRBJ2-2 and V is TRBV6-5; D is unclear. CDR3 length: 11 amino acids. Trimming pared 4 bases from V and 5 bases from J, leaving 2 bases between. The germline gives CDR1 MNHEY, CDR2 SVGAGI. CDR3 DNA: TGTGCCAGCAGTTCAACCGGGGAGCTGTTTTTT. This encodes CASSSTGELFF.

The gene calls are TRBV7-9 and TRBJ2-1, with 11 bases matching TRBD2. The CDR3 loop spans 16 amino acids. V trimming: 4 bases; J trimming: 8 bases; junction bases outside the gene matches: 10. CDR1 and CDR2 from the germline V gene are SEHNR and FQNEAQ (reference sequence). CDR3 residues: CASSSTGLAGLHEQFF. CDR3 nucleotides: TGTGCCAGCAGCTCAACTGGACTAGCGGGCTTGCATGAGCAGTTCTTC. Full variable domain (rest looked up from reference TRBV7-9 and TRBJ2-1): DTGVSQNPRHKITKRGQNVTFRCDPISEHNRLYWYRQTLGQGPEFLTYFQNEAQLEKSRLLSDRFSAERPKGSFSTLEIQRTEQGDSAMYLCASSSTGLAGLHEQFFGPGTRLTVL.

With regard to this clone: Other nucleotide sequences in the sample specify the same CDR3. This chain connects TRBV30 to TRBJ2-7; no reliable D call. V was clipped by 1 base and J by 4 bases, with 5 bases between them. The CDR3 loop spans 11 amino acids. Germline-derived CDR1 and CDR2 are GTSNPN and SVGIG (reference sequence). In nucleotides, the CDR3 is TGTGCCTGGAGTGAATCATACGAGCAGTACTTC. It encodes CAWSESYEQYF.

The chain combines TRBV13 with TRBJ2-5, with a weak D call TRBD1 (5 bases). The CDR3 loop spans 15 amino acids. Between the trimmed V and J ends, which lost 8 bases and 2 bases, there was a span of 18 bases. Germline V gene sequence: CDR1 PRHDT, CDR2 FYEKMQ (reference sequence). The DNA of the CDR3 is TGTGCCAGCTCAAAGGTCGTGGGGCAACAAGAGACCCAGTACTTC. It is translated as CASSKVVGQQETQYF. The variable domain in full, with the rest retrieved from reference TRBV13 and TRBJ2-5, is AAGVIQSPRHLIKEKRETATLKCYPIPRHDTVYWYQQGPGQDPQFLISFYEKMQSDKGSIPDRFSAQQFSDYHSELNMSSLELGDSALYFCASSKVVGQQETQYFGPGTRLLVL.

J is TRBJ2-1 and V is TRBV25-1, with D unclear. Trimming stripped 6 bases from V and 4 bases from J, with 13 bases between. CDR1 and CDR2 (germline): MGHDK, SYGVNS. This CDR3 comprises 14 residues. This CDR3 reads CASRKGGEYNEQFF. DNA of the CDR3: TGTGCCAGCAGGAAAGGCGGCGAATACAATGAGCAGTTCTTC.

This chain links TRBV15 with TRBJ2-1; the D is unclear. This CDR3 is 12 amino acids long. The germline V and J ends were trimmed by 0 bases and 10 bases, with 7 bases remaining between them. Germline V CDR1 and CDR2: LNHNV, YYDKDF (reference sequence). The CDR3 nucleotides read TGTGCCACCAGCAGAGAAGAGACAGAGCAGTTCTTC. Translation: CATSREETEQFF.

The V and J genes are TRBV4-2 and TRBJ1-1, with D unresolved. Germline assignment: CDR1 LGHNA and CDR2 YNFKEQ. The germline V and J ends were trimmed by 4 bases and 3 bases, with 12 bases remaining between them. The CDR3 sequence is 14 residues long. The CDR3 here is CASSPRLGDTEAFF. DNA for the CDR3: TGTGCCAGCAGCCCCAGGCTTGGCGACACTGAAGCTTTCTTT.

The V gene is TRBV5-1, the J gene TRBJ2-7; tentatively, D is TRBD2 (6 bases). V lost 1 base to trimming and J lost 3 bases, with 11 bases between them. Germline V gene sequence: CDR1 SGHRS, CDR2 YFSETQ. The CDR3 has 14 amino acids. This CDR3 is CASSLRSGDYEQYF. As DNA, the CDR3 is TGCGCCAGCAGCTTGCGGTCGGGGGACTACGAGCAGTACTTC.

The chain employs TRBV9 and TRBJ2-1, with 11 bases fitting TRBD1. The CDR3 spans 14 residues. V was pared by 3 bases and J by 8 bases, with 4 bases of the junction left unmatched. The germline V gene encodes CDR1 SGDLS and CDR2 YYNGEE. CDR3 sequence (DNA): TGTGCCAGCAGCGGGACAGGGGGCAGCGATGAGCAGTTCTTC. Translation: CASSGTGGSDEQFF.

The chain uses TRBV6-5 and TRBJ2-7, with 11 nucleotides matching TRBD2. Trimming cost V 6 bases and J 2 bases; bases outside gene matches: 3. The germline gives CDR1 MNHEY, CDR2 SVGAGI. CDR3 length: 14 residues. The CDR3 bases are TGTGCCAGCAGAGCTAGCGGGGGGACCTACGAGCAGTACTTC. It translates to CASRASGGTYEQYF.

This clone has only one observation. CDR3 loop: CASSDRAAGELFF. The CDR3 DNA follows: TGTGCCAGCAGTGACAGGGCAGCCGGGGAGCTGTTTTTT. This chain uses TRBV25-1 with TRBJ2-2; the D gene is possibly TRBD1 (5 bases). CDR3 size: 13 residues. V was pared by 3 bases and J by 6 bases, with 8 bases between. From germline, CDR1 is MGHDK and CDR2 SYGVNS.

The chain recombines TRBV4-1 with TRBJ2-1, with unresolved D. The CDR3 totals 15 residues. Germline V lookup: CDR1 MGHRA, CDR2 YSYEKL. Trimming stripped 3 bases from V and 6 bases from J, with 15 bases between. The CDR3 sequence is CASSHGIQAPNEQFF. In DNA, the CDR3 is TGCGCCAGCAGCCACGGAATCCAGGCGCCCAATGAGCAGTTCTTC.

The chain has TRBV9 and TRBJ2-3; 9 positions agree with TRBD1. This CDR3 has 16 residues. Germline assignment: CDR1 SGDLS and CDR2 YYNGEE. Trimming cost V 3 bases and J 3 bases; bases outside gene matches: 8. The CDR3 nucleotides read TGTGCCAGCAGCGCCGGACAGGGGTGGGGAACAGATACGCAGTATTTT. It translates to CASSAGQGWGTDTQYF.

A single count supports this clone. V and J are TRBV30 and TRBJ1-1; the D is unclear. V was shortened by 3 bases and J by 3 bases, with 17 bases between the two germline ends. This CDR3 region has 15 residues. The germline CDR1 and CDR2 sequences are GTSNPN and SVGIG (reference sequence). CDR3 DNA sequence: TGTGCCTGGAGGAACGTACCCGGCGGGGACACTGAAGCTTTCTTT. It specifies CAWRNVPGGDTEAFF.

The chain recombines TRBV14 with TRBJ1-2, with D maybe TRBD1 (5 bases). Germline CDR1 and CDR2: SGHDN and FVKESK. V shed 3 bases and J shed 2 bases, with 13 bases lying between them. The CDR3 consists of 15 residues. CDR3 in DNA: TGTGCCAGCAGCCACGCAGGGACGGCCAACTATGGCTACACCTTC. It is translated as CASSHAGTANYGYTF.

This clone was detected only a few times. The J gene is TRBJ2-7, the V gene TRBV5-1; D perhaps matches TRBD1 (5 bases). This CDR3 comprises 13 residues. The germline V gene encodes CDR1 SGHRS and CDR2 YFSETQ. V gave up 5 bases and J gave up 2 bases, with 11 bases separating them. CDR3 residues: CASRGDSPYEQYF. CDR3 in DNA: TGCGCCAGCAGGGGCGACAGCCCCTACGAGCAGTACTTC.

The chain links TRBV11-2 to TRBJ2-3; tentative D call: TRBD2 (6 bases). The CDR3 runs 15 residues. V was pared by 4 bases and J by 0 bases, with 11 bases between. Per the germline V gene, CDR1 is SGHAT and CDR2 is FQNNGV. In DNA form, the CDR3 reads TGTGCCAGCAGCTCATTCAGCGGGAGCACAGATACGCAGTATTTT. Protein sequence: CASSSFSGSTDTQYF. Complete variable domain (other parts from reference TRBV11-2 and TRBJ2-3): EAGVAQSPRYKIIEKRQSVAFWCNPISGHATLYWYQQILGQGPKLLIQFQNNGVVDDSQLPKDRFSAERLKGVDSTLKIQPAKLEDSAVYLCASSSFSGSTDTQYFGPGTRLTVL.

The CDR3 bases are TGTGCCAGCCATAGGGCGGCAGGGGATACGGAGACCCAGTACTTC. As protein: CASHRAAGDTETQYF. The chain joins TRBV27 to TRBJ2-5, with D possibly being TRBD1 (6 bases). Deletions cut 8 bases from V and 5 bases from J, with 21 bases between. CDR1 is MNHEY and CDR2 is SMNVEV in the germline V gene (reference sequence). The CDR3 length is 15 residues.

V is TRBV6-5 and J is TRBJ1-4; D gene uncertain. The CDR3 sequence is 15 residues long. V was cut by 2 bases and J by 0 bases, with 7 bases left in between. The germline V gene encodes CDR1 MNHEY and CDR2 SVGAGI. The CDR3: CASSYTQATNEKLFF. CDR3 coding DNA: TGTGCCAGCAGTTACACGCAAGCAACTAATGAAAAACTGTTTTTT.

The CDR3 here is CASRPGTGVEQYF. CDR3 bases: TGTGCCAGCAGACCCGGGACAGGGGTCGAGCAGTACTTC. The chain has TRBV6-6 and TRBJ2-7; 10 bases are shared with TRBD1. Per germline, CDR1 MNHNY and CDR2 SVGAGI (reference sequence). This CDR3 spans 13 amino acids. V dropped 6 bases and J dropped 6; count of bases not matched to a gene: 5.